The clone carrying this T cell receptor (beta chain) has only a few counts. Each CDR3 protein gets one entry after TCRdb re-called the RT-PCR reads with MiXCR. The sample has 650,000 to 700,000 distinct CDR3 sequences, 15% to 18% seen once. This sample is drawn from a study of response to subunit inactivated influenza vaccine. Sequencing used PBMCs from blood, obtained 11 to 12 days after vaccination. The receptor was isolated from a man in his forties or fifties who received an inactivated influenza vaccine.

CDR3 loop: CASSSDYRDEAYEQYF. The DNA of the CDR3 is TGCGCCAGCAGTTCCGATTACCGGGACGAGGCCTACGAGCAGTACTTC. The chain has TRBV4-3 and TRBJ2-7, with D perhaps being TRBD1 or TRBD2 (5 bases each). V shed 6 bases and J shed 2 bases, with 20 bases lying between them. Germline values: CDR1 LGHNA, CDR2 YSLEER. The CDR3 has 16 amino acids.